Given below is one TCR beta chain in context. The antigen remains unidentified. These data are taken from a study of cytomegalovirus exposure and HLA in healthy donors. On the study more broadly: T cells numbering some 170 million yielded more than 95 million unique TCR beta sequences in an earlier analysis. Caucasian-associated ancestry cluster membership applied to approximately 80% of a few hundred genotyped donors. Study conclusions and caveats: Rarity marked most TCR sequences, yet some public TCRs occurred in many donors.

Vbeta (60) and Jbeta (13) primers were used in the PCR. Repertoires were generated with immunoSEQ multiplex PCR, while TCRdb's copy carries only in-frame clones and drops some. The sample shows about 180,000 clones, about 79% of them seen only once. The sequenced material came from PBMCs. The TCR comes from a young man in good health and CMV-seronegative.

Here the CDR3 reads CASSVGGTEAFF. Written as DNA, the CDR3 is TGTGCCAGCAGTGTCGGAGGCACTGAAGCTTTCTTT. J is TRBJ1-1 and V is TRBV11-2; D gene uncertain. Germline V gene sequence: CDR1 SGHAT, CDR2 FQNNGV. Trimming cost V 6 bases and J 4 bases, with 9 bases left between them. The CDR3 runs 12 residues.